These T cell receptor beta chains were read from a single sample in a study of shared clonotypes between healthy human individuals. TCRdb's table, derived via immunoSEQ multiplex PCR, lists solely in-frame clones and lacks some. The sample lists 1.6 million or so clones, over 95% seen once, with roughly 1.2% in the top ten. Sequencing input: naive CD4+ T cells sorted from blood. Receptors were obtained from a young man in good health. Each CDR3 is given with its conserved first and last residue. A D gene is named only where the DNA matches it firmly. Clone size appears in some rows only: once, few, many, or a class for an expanded clone.

j_gene: TRBJ2-2
v_gene: TRBV6-5
d_gene: TRBD2
abundance: -
CDR3nt: TGTGCCAGCAGTTTGAGCGGGAGCTGGACCGGGGAGCTGTTTTTT
CDR3aa: CASSLSGSWTGELFF

j_gene: TRBJ2-3
v_gene: TRBV5-3
d_gene: -
abundance: -
CDR3nt: TGTGCCAGAAGCTTGGATCGAGGAGCTACAGATACGCAGTATTTT
CDR3aa: CARSLDRGATDTQYF

j_gene: TRBJ2-2
v_gene: TRBV7-8
d_gene: TRBD2
abundance: -
CDR3nt: TGTGCCAGCAGCCTACCCCGCAGACGGGGGGGGGCTGTTGCGAACACCGGGGAGCTGTTTTTT
CDR3aa: CASSLPRRRGGAVANTGELFF

j_gene: TRBJ2-3
v_gene: TRBV29-1
d_gene: TRBD1
abundance: -
CDR3nt: TGCAGCGTTGATGGACAGGGAACAGATACGCAGTATTTT
CDR3aa: CSVDGQGTDTQYF

j_gene: TRBJ1-3
v_gene: TRBV7-2
d_gene: TRBD1
abundance: -
CDR3nt: TGTGCCAGCAGCTTCGAGACAGGGTGGAGAAACACCATATATTTT
CDR3aa: CASSFETGWRNTIYF

j_gene: TRBJ2-1
v_gene: TRBV29-1
d_gene: -
abundance: -
CDR3nt: TGCAGCGTTGCGGTTAACTACAATGAGCAGTTCTTC
CDR3aa: CSVAVNYNEQFF

j_gene: TRBJ2-7
v_gene: TRBV7-9
d_gene: -
abundance: -
CDR3nt: TGTGCCAGCAGCTTAGAGCTGCGGCCGGGCGAGCAGTACTTC
CDR3aa: CASSLELRPGEQYF

j_gene: TRBJ1-5
v_gene: TRBV29-1
d_gene: -
abundance: -
CDR3nt: TGCAGCGGGGGGGGCGGGGACCAGCCCCAGCATTTT
CDR3aa: CSGGGGDQPQHF

j_gene: TRBJ2-2
v_gene: TRBV6-1
d_gene: -
abundance: -
CDR3nt: TGTGCCAGCAACCAGGGTGCTTTTGGGACCGGGGAGCTGTTTTTT
CDR3aa: CASNQGAFGTGELFF

j_gene: TRBJ2-3
v_gene: TRBV7-9
d_gene: TRBD2
abundance: -
CDR3nt: TGTGCCAGCAGCTTCCTAGCGGGATTTGGAGATACGCAGTATTTT
CDR3aa: CASSFLAGFGDTQYF

j_gene: TRBJ2-7
v_gene: TRBV7-2
d_gene: -
abundance: -
CDR3nt: TGTGCCAGCAGCTTAGCTAGGAGCTCGGGATACTGGGAGCAGTACTTC
CDR3aa: CASSLARSSGYWEQYF

j_gene: TRBJ2-7
v_gene: TRBV18
d_gene: -
abundance: -
CDR3nt: TGTGCCAGCTCACCACTAAGCAGCTACGAGCAGTACTTC
CDR3aa: CASSPLSSYEQYF

j_gene: TRBJ1-2
v_gene: TRBV6-5
d_gene: -
abundance: -
CDR3nt: TGTGCCAGCAGGTCGTTCGAAGAACGGCATGGCTACACCTTC
CDR3aa: CASRSFEERHGYTF

j_gene: TRBJ2-7
v_gene: TRBV7-9
d_gene: -
abundance: -
CDR3nt: TGTGCCAGCAGCTCCCTTGGAGTCAGAAGCTACGAGCAGTACTTC
CDR3aa: CASSSLGVRSYEQYF

j_gene: TRBJ1-5
v_gene: TRBV4-2
d_gene: -
abundance: once
CDR3nt: TGTGCCAGCAGCCAAGGGACAGCTAGCAATCAGCCCCAGCATTTT
CDR3aa: CASSQGTASNQPQHF

j_gene: TRBJ1-4
v_gene: TRBV5-6
d_gene: -
abundance: -
CDR3nt: TGTGCCAGCAGCTGGGGAAGGACGGTTGCAACTAATGAAAAACTGTTTTTT
CDR3aa: CASSWGRTVATNEKLFF

j_gene: TRBJ1-5
v_gene: TRBV28
d_gene: -
abundance: -
CDR3nt: TGTGCCAGCAGTCTGCGACAGCGCAATCAGCCCCAGCATTTT
CDR3aa: CASSLRQRNQPQHF

j_gene: TRBJ1-3
v_gene: TRBV4-1
d_gene: -
abundance: -
CDR3nt: TGCGCCAGCAGCTACCGAACGGGGAACTCTGGAAACACCATATATTTT
CDR3aa: CASSYRTGNSGNTIYF

j_gene: TRBJ2-3
v_gene: TRBV5-4
d_gene: TRBD2
abundance: -
CDR3nt: TGTGCCAGCAGCTTTGGAGGACTAGCTCCAGATACGCAGTATTTT
CDR3aa: CASSFGGLAPDTQYF

j_gene: TRBJ2-1
v_gene: TRBV6-6
d_gene: TRBD2
abundance: -
CDR3nt: TGTGCCAGCAGGGCGGGACTAGCGGGGGGGGAAGGTGAGCAGTTCTTC
CDR3aa: CASRAGLAGGEGEQFF

j_gene: TRBJ1-3
v_gene: TRBV9
d_gene: -
abundance: -
CDR3nt: TGTGCCAGCAGCGTAGGGGACATAAGAAACACCATATATTTT
CDR3aa: CASSVGDIRNTIYF

j_gene: TRBJ1-1
v_gene: TRBV5-1
d_gene: -
abundance: -
CDR3nt: TGCGCCAGCAGCTTGGTGGGGGGCTCGGTGAACACTGAAGCTTTCTTT
CDR3aa: CASSLVGGSVNTEAFF

j_gene: TRBJ2-7
v_gene: TRBV9
d_gene: TRBD2
abundance: -
CDR3nt: TGTGCCAGCAGCTCCAGCGGGAGAGGGTACGAGCAGTACTTC
CDR3aa: CASSSSGRGYEQYF

j_gene: TRBJ2-7
v_gene: TRBV4-3
d_gene: -
abundance: -
CDR3nt: TGCGCCAGCAGCCACGGGCGGACCTACGAGCAGTACTTC
CDR3aa: CASSHGRTYEQYF

j_gene: TRBJ2-7
v_gene: TRBV2
d_gene: TRBD1
abundance: few
CDR3nt: TGTGCCAGCAGCGGGACAGCTCCCTACGAGCAGTACTTC
CDR3aa: CASSGTAPYEQYF

j_gene: TRBJ1-2
v_gene: TRBV28
d_gene: -
abundance: -
CDR3nt: TGTGCCAGCTTTCCAGGGCCGGCATATGGCTACACCTTC
CDR3aa: CASFPGPAYGYTF

j_gene: TRBJ1-4
v_gene: TRBV2
d_gene: -
abundance: -
CDR3nt: TGTGCCAGCAGGGGGGAAAATGAAAAACTGTTTTTT
CDR3aa: CASRGENEKLFF

j_gene: TRBJ2-1
v_gene: TRBV10-2
d_gene: TRBD1
abundance: -
CDR3nt: TGCGCCAGCAGTCTTATCCAACTCCGGGACAGCTCCTACAATGAGCAGTTCTTC
CDR3aa: CASSLIQLRDSSYNEQFF